This is a list of T cell receptor beta chains from one sample in a study of blood T cell repertoires in COVID-19. This table comes from immunoSEQ multiplex PCR, and its TCRdb copy is limited to in-frame clones, with some not included. Here the sample spans about 94,000 clones, roughly 80% being singletons. The specimen sequenced was peripheral blood. The receptors were gathered from a human donor in a cohort sampled during active COVID-19. CDR3s include the opening cysteine and the closing phenylalanine or tryptophan. Fields, in order: V gene, J gene, clone size, D gene, CDR3 protein, CDR3 DNA. D genes are given only for firm matches. Clone size, where shown, is once, few, many, or a class for clones that have expanded.

TRBV7-9	TRBJ2-7	NA	TRBD2	CASSSGGSRLHEQYF	TGTGCCAGCAGCTCGGGAGGGTCAAGGCTCCACGAGCAGTACTTC
TRBV4-2	TRBJ1-4	NA	NA	CASSPRTGQGGPTNEKLFF	TGTGCCAGCAGCCCGCGGACGGGGCAGGGAGGGCCAACTAATGAAAAACTGTTTTTT
TRBV6-1	TRBJ2-3	few	NA	CASSEVWAFTQYF	TGTGCCAGCAGTGAAGTCTGGGCCTTTACGCAGTATTTT
TRBV30	TRBJ1-6	NA	NA	CAWTQGGNSPLHF	TGTGCCTGGACACAGGGTGGTAATTCACCCCTCCACTTT
TRBV5-1	TRBJ2-1	NA	TRBD2	CASSPSGRGKFF	TGCGCCAGCAGCCCTAGCGGGAGGGGGAAGTTCTTC
TRBV7-9	TRBJ2-1	few	TRBD1	CASSFPGQGPYNEQFF	TGTGCCAGCAGCTTCCCGGGACAGGGCCCCTACAATGAGCAGTTCTTC
TRBV7-3	TRBJ2-1	NA	NA	CASSPGQPAINEQFF	TGTGCCAGCAGCCCAGGTCAACCCGCAATCAATGAGCAGTTCTTC
TRBV6-4	TRBJ1-2	few	TRBD1	CASSDRDRRDYGYTF	TGTGCCAGCAGTGACCGGGACAGGAGAGACTATGGCTACACCTTC
TRBV28	TRBJ2-1	NA	NA	CASSFSHYNEQFF	TGTGCCAGCAGTTTTTCACACTACAATGAGCAGTTCTTC
TRBV6-2/TRBV6-3	TRBJ1-2	NA	TRBD1	CASSYSIRGQNYGYTF	TGTGCCAGCAGTTACTCGATCAGGGGACAGAACTATGGCTACACCTTC
TRBV5-1	TRBJ2-7	NA	NA	CASSSLLGGSYEQYF	TGCGCCAGCAGCTCGCTACTAGGAGGCTCCTACGAGCAGTACTTC
TRBV6-5	TRBJ2-7	NA	NA	CASSSQDKRYEQYF	TGTGCCAGCAGTTCTCAGGACAAACGCTACGAGCAGTACTTC
TRBV30	TRBJ2-1	NA	NA	CAWLPVDEQFF	TGTGCCTGGCTACCCGTCGATGAGCAGTTCTTC
TRBV19	TRBJ1-2	few	TRBD1	CASSQGGYGYTF	TGTGCCAGTTCTCAGGGGGGCTATGGCTACACCTTC
TRBV2	TRBJ2-1	NA	NA	CASCGTYNEQFF	TGTGCCAGCTGCGGCACTTACAATGAGCAGTTCTTC
TRBV6-5	TRBJ1-2	NA	NA	CATHTPAWTF	TGTGCCACCCACACCCCTGCCTGGACCTTC
TRBV15	TRBJ2-7	NA	NA	CATSAWRTTQAEQYF	TGTGCCACCAGCGCGTGGCGGACTACCCAGGCCGAGCAGTACTTC
TRBV9	TRBJ2-7	NA	NA	CASSVATDPGYEQYF	TGTGCCAGCAGCGTAGCTACAGACCCTGGCTACGAGCAGTACTTC
TRBV7-8	TRBJ2-1	once	TRBD2	CASSRLAGASSYNEQFF	TGTGCCAGCAGCAGACTAGCGGGAGCCTCCTCCTACAATGAGCAGTTCTTC
TRBV28	TRBJ1-1	many	TRBD1	CASSLIRGQVKEAFF	TGTGCCAGCAGTCTAATCCGGGGACAGGTGAAAGAAGCTTTCTTT
TRBV28	TRBJ1-4	NA	NA	CASSLSGGAELFF	TGTGCCAGCAGTTTGTCTGGTGGTGCGGAACTGTTTTTT
TRBV3-1/TRBV3-2	TRBJ1-1	NA	NA	CASSPPRGENTEAFF	TGTGCCAGCAGCCCCCCTCGGGGGGAAAACACTGAAGCTTTCTTT
TRBV10-3	TRBJ1-1	NA	NA	CATRGGNTEAFF	TGTGCCACGAGGGGGGGGAACACTGAAGCTTTCTTT
TRBV28	TRBJ2-2	NA	TRBD2	CASSSLAGAGELFF	TGTGCCAGCAGTTCCCTAGCGGGAGCCGGGGAGCTGTTTTTT
TRBV30	TRBJ2-5	NA	TRBD2	CAWSSPGLAGGRETQYF	TGTGCCTGGAGTTCTCCGGGACTAGCGGGAGGGAGAGAGACCCAGTACTTC
TRBV6-5	TRBJ2-7	NA	TRBD2	CASAIEAGGYEQYF	TGTGCCAGCGCCATCGAGGCGGGAGGCTACGAGCAGTACTTC
TRBV4-3	TRBJ2-3	NA	TRBD2	CASSQEGLAGELDTQYF	TGCGCCAGCAGCCAAGAAGGGCTAGCGGGAGAGTTGGATACGCAGTATTTT
TRBV25-1	TRBJ1-1	NA	NA	CASSEYRGFGNTEAFF	TGTGCCAGCAGTGAATACCGGGGGTTTGGGAACACTGAAGCTTTCTTT
TRBV28	TRBJ1-1	NA	NA	CASSPRGYSEAFF	TGTGCCAGCAGTCCCCGGGGGTACTCTGAAGCTTTCTTT
TRBV12-3/TRBV12-4	TRBJ1-2	NA	NA	CASSLQGNYGYTF	TGTGCCAGCAGCCTACAGGGAAACTATGGCTACACCTTC
TRBV5-4	TRBJ1-5	few	NA	CASSLGVGQPQHF	TGTGCCAGCAGCTTGGGAGTCGGTCAGCCCCAGCATTTT
TRBV9	TRBJ2-2	NA	TRBD2	CASSALPMGLAGVSFIAGELFF	TGTGCCAGCAGCGCCCTTCCCATGGGACTAGCGGGAGTATCTTTTATTGCCGGGGAGCTGTTTTTT
TRBV6-6	TRBJ2-1	NA	NA	CASSSTTDYEQFF	TGTGCCAGCAGTTCGACGACAGACTATGAGCAGTTCTTC
TRBV11-3	TRBJ2-5	NA	NA	CASSVGGFPETQYF	TGTGCCAGCAGTGTTGGGGGCTTTCCAGAGACCCAGTACTTC
TRBV2	TRBJ1-1	NA	NA	CASTNEGNTEAFF	TGTGCCAGCACAAACGAGGGGAACACTGAAGCTTTCTTT
TRBV19	TRBJ1-2	NA	NA	CASSITRAGNYGYTF	TGTGCCAGTAGTATCACCAGGGCTGGGAACTATGGCTACACCTTC
TRBV29-1	TRBJ2-3	NA	NA	CSALLQGGTSTDTQYF	TGCAGCGCCTTATTGCAGGGCGGGACGAGCACAGATACGCAGTATTTT
TRBV27	TRBJ1-6	once	NA	CASHSNYNSPLHF	TGTGCCAGTCACAGTAACTATAATTCACCCCTCCACTTT
TRBV7-9	TRBJ2-7	few	TRBD2	CASSLSTSGREVYEQYF	TGTGCCAGCAGCTTGTCGACTAGCGGGAGGGAAGTCTACGAGCAGTACTTC
TRBV6-2/TRBV6-3	TRBJ2-7	NA	NA	CASSSRTLKLYEQYF	TGTGCCAGCAGCTCCCGGACTCTGAAACTCTACGAGCAGTACTTC
TRBV28	TRBJ2-1	NA	NA	CASSSAAVTYNEQFF	TGTGCCAGCAGTTCTGCGGCCGTGACCTACAATGAGCAGTTCTTC
TRBV12-3/TRBV12-4	TRBJ1-1	NA	TRBD1	CASRTGGAEAFF	TGTGCCAGCAGGACAGGGGGGGCTGAAGCTTTCTTT
TRBV7-3	TRBJ2-5	NA	NA	CASSADIGETQYF	TGTGCCAGCAGCGCCGACATTGGGGAGACCCAGTACTTC
TRBV25-1	TRBJ2-5	NA	TRBD1	CASSYGTGIRETQYF	TGTGCCAGCAGTTACGGGACAGGGATCCGGGAGACCCAGTACTTC
TRBV11-1	TRBJ2-7	few	NA	CASSFGDRYEQYF	TGTGCCAGCAGCTTTGGAGATCGCTACGAGCAGTACTTC
TRBV19	TRBJ2-5	NA	NA	CASSISGLGTQYF	TGTGCCAGTAGTATTTCTGGTCTAGGGACCCAGTACTTC
TRBV5-4	TRBJ2-7	NA	NA	CASSSSGYEQYF	TGTGCCAGCAGCTCGTCCGGTTACGAGCAGTACTTC
TRBV15	TRBJ2-1	NA	TRBD2	CATSRPGLAGYNEQFF	TGTGCCACCAGCAGACCGGGACTAGCGGGATACAATGAGCAGTTCTTC
TRBV12-3/TRBV12-4	TRBJ1-2	NA	NA	CASSSSRIGLYTF	TGTGCCAGCAGTTCCTCTCGAATCGGTCTCTACACCTTC
TRBV27	TRBJ1-5	once	TRBD1	CASSPRQGSGNQPQHF	TGTGCCAGCAGTCCCCGACAGGGGTCGGGCAATCAGCCCCAGCATTTT
TRBV5-4	TRBJ2-7	NA	TRBD2	CASSYRDYYEQYF	TGTGCCAGCAGCTACCGGGACTACTACGAGCAGTACTTC
TRBV7-9	TRBJ2-3	NA	TRBD2	CASRNQAGGRTDTQYF	TGTGCCAGCAGGAACCAAGCGGGAGGCCGCACAGATACGCAGTATTTT
TRBV29-1	TRBJ2-7	NA	NA	CSVADSVPLQYF	TGCAGCGTTGCGGACAGCGTCCCATTGCAGTACTTC
TRBV27	TRBJ2-3	NA	TRBD2	CASSLSGAGGITDTQYF	TGTGCCAGCAGTTTATCGGGAGCGGGGGGGATCACAGATACGCAGTATTTT
TRBV7-8	TRBJ1-6	NA	TRBD1	CASSSRDSNNSPLHF	TGTGCCAGCAGCTCCCGGGACAGCAATAATTCACCCCTCCACTTT
TRBV5-6	TRBJ2-7	few	NA	CASSLAGTSSYEQYF	TGTGCCAGCAGCTTGGCCGGGACATCGTCCTACGAGCAGTACTTC
TRBV5-6	TRBJ2-2	NA	TRBD2	CASSEGLAAGELFF	TGTGCCAGCAGCGAGGGACTAGCCGCCGGGGAGCTGTTTTTT
TRBV4-3	TRBJ1-1	NA	NA	CASSQVGGTEAFF	TGCGCCAGCAGCCAAGTAGGGGGAACTGAAGCTTTCTTT
TRBV5-1	TRBJ2-7	NA	TRBD1	CASSKDRALSYEQYF	TGCGCCAGCTCTAAGGACAGGGCCTTGTCCTACGAGCAGTACTTC
TRBV25-1	TRBJ2-5	NA	TRBD2	CASSEGGSGGETQYF	TGTGCCAGCAGTGAGGGCGGGAGTGGTGGCGAGACCCAGTACTTC